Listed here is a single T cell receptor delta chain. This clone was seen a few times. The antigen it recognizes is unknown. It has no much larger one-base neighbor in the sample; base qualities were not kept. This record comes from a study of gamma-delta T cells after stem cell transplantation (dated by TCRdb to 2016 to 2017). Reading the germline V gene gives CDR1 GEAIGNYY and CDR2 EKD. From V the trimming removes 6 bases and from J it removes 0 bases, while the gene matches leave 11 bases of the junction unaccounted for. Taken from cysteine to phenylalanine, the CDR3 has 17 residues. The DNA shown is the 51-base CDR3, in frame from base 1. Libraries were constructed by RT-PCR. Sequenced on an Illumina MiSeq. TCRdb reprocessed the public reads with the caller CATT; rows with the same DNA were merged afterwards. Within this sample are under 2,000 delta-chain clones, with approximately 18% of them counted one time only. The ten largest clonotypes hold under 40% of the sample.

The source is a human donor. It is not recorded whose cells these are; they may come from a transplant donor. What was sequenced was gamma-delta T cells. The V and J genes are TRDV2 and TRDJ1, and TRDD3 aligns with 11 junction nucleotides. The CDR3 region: CACSILGDIKNTDKLIF. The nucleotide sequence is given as TGTGCCTGTTCCATACTGGGGGATATTAAAAACACCGATAAACTCATCTTT.